Below are 19 T cell receptor beta chains sequenced from a single sample in a study of OX40 agonist ivuxolimab in advanced cancers. The method was immunoSEQ multiplex PCR; TCRdb's version includes in-frame clones alone and lacks a portion of them. The sample consists of some 77,000 clones, roughly 88% of them appearing once. This specimen was CD4+ or CD8+ T cells sorted from blood, taken in a trial of the OX40 agonist ivuxolimab. All receptors come from an adult with an advanced solid tumor such as melanoma, head and neck, liver or kidney cancer.

The chain is built from TRBV5-1 and TRBJ1-3, with D hard to call. Trimming left V 0 bases short and J 2 bases short, with 9 bases between. The CDR3 spans 15 residues. CDR1 SGHRS and CDR2 YFSETQ come from the germline V gene. CDR3 bases: TGCGCCAGCAGCTTGGTAGGTCAGCCTGGAAACACCATATATTTT. Translated: CASSLVGQPGNTIYF.

The CDR3 region is CASSPGLAGGELFF. The CDR3 bases are TGTGCCAGCAGCCCGGGACTAGCGGGAGGGGAGCTGTTTTTT. This chain connects TRBV7-3 to TRBJ2-2; TRBD2 matches at 13 bases. Germline CDR1 and CDR2: SGHTA and FQGTGA. The J segment lost 8 bases and the V segment lost 5 bases, leaving 2 bases of the junction unmatched. The CDR3 is 14 residues long. Full variable domain (outside the CDR3, taken from reference TRBV7-3 and TRBJ2-2): GAGVSQTPSNKVTEKGKYVELRCDPISGHTALYWYRQSLGQGPEFLIYFQGTGAADDSGLPNDRFFAVRPEGSVSTLKIQRTERGDSAVYLCASSPGLAGGELFFGEGSRLTVL.

The V gene is TRBV11-1, the J gene TRBJ2-5; 8 positions agree with TRBD2. The CDR3 is 16 amino acids. Germline values: CDR1 SGHAT, CDR2 FQDESV (reference sequence). J lost 5 bases, V lost 3 bases, and 11 bases had no gene match. CDR3 coding DNA: TGTGCCAGCAGCTTGTTGTCCGGGGGGGCCGGGGAGACCCAGTACTTC. Its protein product is CASSLLSGGAGETQYF.

This chain uses TRBV29-1 with TRBJ2-3; 7 positions agree with TRBD1. V was pared by 6 bases and J by 0 bases, with 3 bases of the junction left unmatched. The CDR3 contains 13 residues. Germline V gene data show CDR1 as SQVTM and CDR2 as ANQGSEA. DNA of the CDR3: TGCAGCGTCCAGACAGGGAGCACAGATACGCAGTATTTT. This gives the protein CSVQTGSTDTQYF.

The chain uses TRBV28 and TRBJ2-5; D is possibly TRBD1 or TRBD2 (6 bases each). V was trimmed by 6 bases and J by 5 bases, leaving 10 bases between them. Germline loops: CDR1 MDHEN, CDR2 SYDVKM. CDR3 length equals 12 residues. CDR3 sequence reads: CASSRGQETQYF. The CDR3 bases are TGTGCCAGCAGCCGGGGGCAGGAGACCCAGTACTTC.

The chain combines TRBV19 with TRBJ1-5, with no clear D. Germline V gene data show CDR1 as LNHDA and CDR2 as SQIVND (reference sequence). The CDR3 is made up of 13 amino acids. V lost 5 bases to trimming and J lost 5 bases, with 10 bases between them. In DNA, the CDR3 is TGTGCCAGTAGTCTCGGGTTAGATCAGCCCCAGCATTTT. This translates into CASSLGLDQPQHF.

The J gene is TRBJ1-1, the V gene TRBV6-1; TRBD1 matches at 8 bases. CDR1 MNHNS and CDR2 SASEGT come from the germline V gene. J gave up 0 bases and V 4 bases, and 13 bases lay outside the gene matches. The CDR3 extends over 18 amino acids. This CDR3 is CASSAQPGQEIMNTEAFF. CDR3 bases: TGTGCCAGCAGTGCCCAACCGGGACAGGAAATCATGAACACTGAAGCTTTCTTT.

The chain links TRBV5-4 to TRBJ1-1; perhaps TRBD1 as D (6 bases). Germline V CDR1 and CDR2: SGHNT, YYREEE (reference sequence). The length of the CDR3 is 14 residues. Trimming left V 4 bases short and J 1 base short, with 11 bases between. CDR3 DNA: TGTGCCAGCAGCCCGGGGGCCCAGAACACTGAAGCTTTCTTT. Amino acid sequence: CASSPGAQNTEAFF.

The chain carries TRBV5-4 and TRBJ2-1; 11 nucleotides match TRBD2. The V and J ends lost 4 bases and 3 bases, in that order; junction bases with no gene match: 6. The length of the CDR3 is 16 residues. Germline lookup yields CDR1 SGHNT and CDR2 YYREEE (reference sequence). For the CDR3, the DNA is TGTGCCAGCAGCCCAGGGACTAGCGGACGCTACAATGAGCAGTTCTTC. Its translation: CASSPGTSGRYNEQFF. The variable domain in full, completed from reference TRBV5-4 and TRBJ2-1, reads ETGVTQSPTHLIKTRGQQVTLRCSSQSGHNTVSWYQQALGQGPQFIFQYYREEENGRGNFPPRFSGLQFPNYSSELNVNALELDDSALYLCASSPGTSGRYNEQFFGPGTRLTVL.

The genes are TRBV7-2 and TRBJ2-7; no clear D. V dropped 1 base and J dropped 2 bases, with 9 bases sitting between them. This CDR3 contains 14 residues. The germline V gene has CDR1 SGHTA and CDR2 FQGNSA. The CDR3 DNA reads TGTGCCAGCAGCTTAGGGGAAGGTGCCTACGAGCAGTACTTC. Its translation is CASSLGEGAYEQYF.

The chain employs TRBV2 and TRBJ1-2; D unresolved. The CDR3 extends over 12 amino acids. V was trimmed by 6 bases and J by 4 bases, leaving 9 bases between them. The germline V gene encodes CDR1 SNHLY and CDR2 FYNNEI. DNA for the CDR3: TGTGCCAGCAGCAGGCCAGGCTATGGCTACACCTTC. This codes for CASSRPGYGYTF.

This sequence joins TRBV5-4 and TRBJ2-7, with 8 bases matching TRBD1. The CDR3 runs 15 residues. Germline values: CDR1 SGHNT, CDR2 YYREEE (reference sequence). With V trimmed by 0 bases and J by 5 bases, 7 bases remained unmatched. The CDR3 DNA is TGTGCCAGCAGCTTGGGAGGTGACAGGGGCGACGAGCAGTACTTC. Its translation: CASSLGGDRGDEQYF. The full variable domain, with the rest looked up from reference TRBV5-4 and TRBJ2-7, is ETGVTQSPTHLIKTRGQQVTLRCSSQSGHNTVSWYQQALGQGPQFIFQYYREEENGRGNFPPRFSGLQFPNYSSELNVNALELDDSALYLCASSLGGDRGDEQYFGPGTRLTVT.

This clone was seen a single time. The chain combines TRBV6-5 with TRBJ1-5; a possible D gene is TRBD1 (6 bases). CDR3 length: 15 amino acids. Germline values: CDR1 MNHEY, CDR2 SVGAGI. V was pared by 0 bases and J by 4 bases, with 10 bases between. CDR3 amino acids: CASSYSIQGNQPQHF. CDR3 coding DNA: TGTGCCAGCAGTTACTCGATCCAGGGGAATCAGCCCCAGCATTTT.

The V call is TRBV30, the J call TRBJ1-5; tentative D call: TRBD1 (5 bases). The germline V gene encodes CDR1 GTSNPN and CDR2 SVGIG (reference sequence). CDR3 length: 14 amino acids. Between the trimmed V and J ends, which lost 0 bases and 0 bases, there was a span of 6 bases. This chain's CDR3 is CAWSVGGSNQPQHF. CDR3 in DNA: TGTGCCTGGAGTGTCGGGGGTAGCAATCAGCCCCAGCATTTT. The full variable domain, completed using reference TRBV30 and TRBJ1-5, is SQTIHQWPATLVQPVGSPLSLECTVEGTSNPNLYWYRQAAGRGLQLLFYSVGIGQISSEVPQNLSASRPQDRQFILSSKKLLLSDSGFYLCAWSVGGSNQPQHFGDGTRLSIL.

The gene calls are TRBV6-1 and TRBJ2-7; a possible D gene is TRBD1 (6 bases). V was pared by 7 bases and J by 5 bases, with 18 bases between. Germline lookup yields CDR1 MNHNS and CDR2 SASEGT. CDR3 length: 14 amino acids. Here the CDR3 reads CASNAPTGTNEQYF. The CDR3 DNA reads as TGTGCCAGCAACGCCCCGACAGGAACGAACGAGCAGTACTTC.

Here the CDR3 reads CASSLRQGISGNTIYF. CDR3 sequence (DNA): TGTGCCAGCAGCTTACGACAGGGGATCTCTGGAAACACCATATATTTT. The chain carries TRBV7-9 and TRBJ1-3; TRBD1 aligns across 8 bases. CDR3 length equals 16 residues. The V and J ends lost 2 bases and 0 bases, in that order; junction bases with no gene match: 3. The germline V gene has CDR1 SEHNR and CDR2 FQNEAQ (reference sequence).

J is TRBJ2-7 and V is TRBV12-5, with TRBD2 as a possible D gene (6 bases). In germline, CDR1 is LGHNT, CDR2 FRNRAP. V lost 7 bases and J 0 bases, leaving 10 bases between the germline ends. The CDR3 has 13 residues. CDR3 residues: CASALAISYEQYF. Here the CDR3 DNA reads TGTGCTAGTGCCCTAGCGATCTCCTACGAGCAGTACTTC.

This chain's CDR3 is CASSDSNYNEQFF. In nucleotides, the CDR3 is TGTGCCAGCAGTGACTCGAACTACAATGAGCAGTTCTTC. V and J are TRBV6-4 and TRBJ2-1; D is unresolved. The CDR3 length is 13 residues. Germline lookup yields CDR1 MRHNA and CDR2 SNTAGT. Trimming removed 0 bases from V and 3 bases from J, with 3 bases in between.

About this clone: The junction shows a germline mismatch at one end, possibly a read error. The chain recombines TRBV6-1 with TRBJ2-3, with TRBD1 matching 7 bases. This CDR3 has 13 amino acids. The germline V gene encodes CDR1 MNHNS and CDR2 SASEGT. In DNA form, the CDR3 reads TGTGCAAGCAGGAGGACAGGAGGAGATACGCAGTATTTT. Translating it yields CASRRTGGDTQYF.